This is a list of T cell receptor beta chains from one sample in a study of T cells in Graves' hyperthyroidism and ophthalmopathy. A single record per CDR3 protein comes from TCRdb applying MiXCR to the multiplex PCR reads. The data show 500,000 to 650,000 distinct CDR3 sequences, 12% to 15% seen once. The material sequenced was blood. Every receptor here comes from a woman between 40 and 50 years old with Graves' hyperthyroidism. Both conserved end residues are part of each CDR3. Each record gives: J gene, D gene, V gene, clone size, CDR3 DNA, CDR3 protein. A D gene is named only where the DNA matches it firmly. The size field is filled for only some rows; it gives once, few, many or a size class.

>TRBJ1-3|-|TRBV3-1|many
TGTGCCAGCAGCCTCGGCAGTACGTTGAGAAACACCATATATTTT
CASSLGSTLRNTIYF
>TRBJ2-7|-|TRBV13|-
TGTGCCAGCAGCTCAAACAACCTCTACGAGCAGTACTTC
CASSSNNLYEQYF
>TRBJ2-5|-|TRBV2|many
TGTGCCAGCAGTGAAGTGGGGGCGCGTCCAGAGACCCAGTACTTC
CASSEVGARPETQYF
>TRBJ1-2|-|TRBV6-1|many
TGTGCCAGCAGTGAATGGGGCTACACCTTC
CASSEWGYTF
>TRBJ2-6|-|TRBV6-2/TRBV6-3|-
TGTGCCAGCACCGAACAGGGAATAGGGGCCAACGTCCTGACTTTC
CASTEQGIGANVLTF
>TRBJ2-3|-|TRBV5-1|-
TGCGCCAGCAGCTCGGACTCAATCACAGATACGCAGTATTTT
CASSSDSITDTQYF
>TRBJ2-7|-|TRBV7-8|many
TGTGCCAGCAGCCCGCTAGTAGGGACCTACGAGCAGTACTTC
CASSPLVGTYEQYF
>TRBJ2-3|TRBD2|TRBV6-2/TRBV6-3|-
TGTGCCAGCAGTTACCGTACCGGGGGGAGTATGTCTGGGGATACGCAGTATTTT
CASSYRTGGSMSGDTQYF
>TRBJ1-1|TRBD1|TRBV6-1|few
TGTGCCAGCAGGGACGCCGGGACAGGGATAACTGGGGCTTTCTTT
CASRDAGTGITGAFF
>TRBJ2-5|TRBD1|TRBV6-5|few
TGTGCCAGCAGGGATCACAGGGGTGAGACCCAGTACTTC
CASRDHRGETQYF
>TRBJ2-1|-|TRBV25-1|once
TGTGCCAGCAGTAAACCCCGTCTCGGGCACGAGCAGTTCTTC
CASSKPRLGHEQFF
>TRBJ2-5|-|TRBV20-1|many
TGCAGTGCCTACCGGCCGGACCAAGAGACCCAGTACTTC
CSAYRPDQETQYF
>TRBJ1-6|-|TRBV4-2|-
TGTGCCAGCAGCCAAGGACAGGATTCACCCCTCCACTTT
CASSQGQDSPLHF
>TRBJ1-2|TRBD1|TRBV12-5|-
TGTGCTAGTGGTTTGGTCAGGGGGCCCCGGGGCTACACCTTC
CASGLVRGPRGYTF
>TRBJ1-5|-|TRBV5-1|-
TGCGCCAGCAGCGCGCTCGGGGACACGAATCAGCCCCAGCATTTT
CASSALGDTNQPQHF
>TRBJ2-7|-|TRBV3-1|many
TGTGCCAGCAGCCAAGGGGGGGTCTACGGCGAGCAGTACTTC
CASSQGGVYGEQYF
>TRBJ2-1|-|TRBV12-3/TRBV12-4|many
TGTGCCAGCAGTTTGAGGGGCACTCACAATGAGCAGTTCTTC
CASSLRGTHNEQFF
>TRBJ2-7|-|TRBV28|many
TGTGCCAGCAGCCATACCTTCGAGCAGTACTTC
CASSHTFEQYF
>TRBJ2-1|TRBD2|TRBV4-1|few
TGCGCCAGCAGCCAACCGACCGGGACTAACTACAATGAGCAGTTCTTC
CASSQPTGTNYNEQFF
>TRBJ1-5|-|TRBV12-3/TRBV12-4|many
TGTGCCAGCAGCCTGGGGGCAAGCAATCAGCCCCAGCATTTT
CASSLGASNQPQHF
>TRBJ2-3|-|TRBV30|-
TGTGCCTGGAAGTCGAAGAGGGGCACAGATACGCAGTATTTT
CAWKSKRGTDTQYF
>TRBJ2-3|TRBD2|TRBV5-1|-
TGCGCCAGCAGCTTGGGGTTAGCGGGAGCTGGAGATACGCAGTATTTT
CASSLGLAGAGDTQYF
>TRBJ2-6|TRBD1|TRBV18|-
TGTGCCAGCTCTCCGGGACAGGGGGCGCCCGGGGCCAACGTCCTGACTTTC
CASSPGQGAPGANVLTF
>TRBJ2-4|TRBD1|TRBV19|many
TGTGCCAGCTCACAGGGGGAAGGGAACATTCAGTACTTC
CASSQGEGNIQYF
>TRBJ1-6|-|TRBV14|few
TGTGCCAGCAGCCAAGAGTTTGGGAGCTCCTATAATTCACCCCTCCACTTT
CASSQEFGSSYNSPLHF
>TRBJ2-3|-|TRBV20-1|few
TGCAGTGCTAGAGACCCTTGGCCTGCACCAGATACGCAGTATTTT
CSARDPWPAPDTQYF
>TRBJ2-7|-|TRBV2|many
TGTGCCAGCAACGGACAGACCTACGAGCAGTACTTC
CASNGQTYEQYF
>TRBJ2-7|TRBD1|TRBV30|few
TGTGCCTTTACTCGACAGGGGGCGGGAGAGCAGTACTTC
CAFTRQGAGEQYF
>TRBJ2-7|TRBD1|TRBV11-2|many
TGTGCCAGCAGCTTGACGTCCCAGGGACAGGGGTATTACGAGCAGTACTTC
CASSLTSQGQGYYEQYF
>TRBJ1-1|TRBD1|TRBV18|many
TGTGCCAGCTCACAGCAGGGTTCAGGGGGCCGGATGAACACTGAAGCTTTCTTT
CASSQQGSGGRMNTEAFF
>TRBJ2-3|TRBD1|TRBV7-8|-
TGTGCCAGCAGCCTAGGGGGAGTGGGGACAGGCACAGATACGCAGTATTTT
CASSLGGVGTGTDTQYF
>TRBJ1-4|TRBD1|TRBV28|many
TGTGCCAGCAGTTCGACAGGGGAAGGTGAAAAACTGTTTTTT
CASSSTGEGEKLFF
>TRBJ2-2|-|TRBV18|-
TGTGCCAGTCAGGGCACAGAGAACACCGGGGAGCTGTTTTTT
CASQGTENTGELFF
>TRBJ2-5|-|TRBV7-8|-
TGTGCCAGCAGCCTAGGGGGGGGCGGGAGAGGTCCCACAGAGACCCAGTACTTC
CASSLGGGGRGPTETQYF
>TRBJ1-2|TRBD1|TRBV28|many
TGTGCCAGCAGTCAAGAACTGGGGACAGGGGACAACTATGGCTACACCTTC
CASSQELGTGDNYGYTF
>TRBJ2-7|-|TRBV2|many
TGTGCCAGCAGCAACACCTACGAGCAGTACTTC
CASSNTYEQYF
>TRBJ2-1|-|TRBV28|many
TGTGCCAGCAGTAAACATACCGGGACATGGCCATACAATGAGCAGTTCTTC
CASSKHTGTWPYNEQFF
>TRBJ2-3|TRBD2|TRBV20-1|-
TGCAGTGCTAGAGATCTCGAGCGGGAGTGGGGAGATACGCAGTATTTT
CSARDLEREWGDTQYF
>TRBJ1-4|-|TRBV3-1|-
TGTGCCAGCAGCCCGAGGCTTCAGACTAATGAAAAACTGTTTTTT
CASSPRLQTNEKLFF
>TRBJ2-2|TRBD1|TRBV20-1|few
TGCAGTGCCCGGGACAGGATCGCCGGGGAGCTGTTTTTT
CSARDRIAGELFF
>TRBJ1-2|-|TRBV6-2/TRBV6-3|few
TGTGCCAGCAGATACCCGGTGCCTCCGGGCTACACCTTC
CASRYPVPPGYTF
>TRBJ2-1|TRBD2|TRBV5-1|-
TGCGCCAGCAGCCGAACTGGACTAGACTACAATGAGCAGTTCTTC
CASSRTGLDYNEQFF
>TRBJ1-2|-|TRBV4-2|many
TGTGCCAGCAGCCTCGGGGGCACGGGAGGCGAGTATGGCTACACCTTC
CASSLGGTGGEYGYTF
>TRBJ2-7|-|TRBV12-3/TRBV12-4|-
TGTGCCAGCAGTCCAAGCTACGGGCAGTACTTC
CASSPSYGQYF
>TRBJ2-5|-|TRBV6-1|few
TGTGCCAGCAGTGAAGAAGGAGTTCAAGAGACCCAGTACTTC
CASSEEGVQETQYF
>TRBJ2-5|-|TRBV5-1|few
TGCGCCAGCAGCTTGTCGCAGGGACGCGAGACCCAGTACTTC
CASSLSQGRETQYF
>TRBJ2-2|-|TRBV11-2|many
TGTGCCAGCAGCCCAGTCGGGTCGGCCCACGGGGAGCTGTTTTTT
CASSPVGSAHGELFF
>TRBJ2-3|TRBD2|TRBV12-3/TRBV12-4|many
TGTGCCAGCAGCCCCCGAGCGGGAGCGGGGACAGATACGCAGTATTTT
CASSPRAGAGTDTQYF
>TRBJ1-1|TRBD1|TRBV3-1|many
TGTGCCAGCAGCCAAGGTGGCAGGGGGACTGAAGCTTTCTTT
CASSQGGRGTEAFF
>TRBJ2-1|TRBD2|TRBV5-1|-
TGCGCCAGCAGCTTAGCGGGGCCCACCAATGAGCAGTTCTTC
CASSLAGPTNEQFF
>TRBJ2-1|TRBD2|TRBV27|many
TGTGCCAGCAGTTTAAATTGGCGGGAGTTTTACAATGAGCAGTTCTTC
CASSLNWREFYNEQFF
>TRBJ2-5|TRBD1|TRBV5-6|many
TGTGCCAGCAGCTCCGGGACAGGAAACCAAGAGACCCAGTACTTC
CASSSGTGNQETQYF
>TRBJ1-1|TRBD1|TRBV28|-
TGTGCCAGCAGTCAAACGACGGACAGGGGGCTTGTCAGTGAAGCTTTCTTT
CASSQTTDRGLVSEAFF
>TRBJ2-2|TRBD1|TRBV5-1|many
TGCGCCAGCACAGGGGGCCAGATATTCGGGGAGCTGTTTTTT
CASTGGQIFGELFF
>TRBJ1-2|TRBD1|TRBV2|many
TGTGCCAGGGACAGGGTTAGTGGGGACTATGGCTACACCTTC
CARDRVSGDYGYTF
>TRBJ2-3|-|TRBV29-1|few
TGCAGCGAATTCACAGGGGATACGCAGTATTTT
CSEFTGDTQYF
>TRBJ1-5|-|TRBV20-1|-
TGCAGTGCTAGAGACCCCTTCACAGGTCCCGATCAGCCCCAGCATTTT
CSARDPFTGPDQPQHF
>TRBJ2-3|TRBD2|TRBV28|-
TGTGCCAGCAGTGTCCTACTAGCGGGAGGGCCCTCTCAGGGCACAGATACGCAGTATTTT
CASSVLLAGGPSQGTDTQYF
>TRBJ2-1|-|TRBV5-1|many
TGCGCCAGCAGCTTGCAAGCCAGTGAGCAGTTCTTC
CASSLQASEQFF